This T cell receptor (beta chain) was observed in a study of cytotoxic CD8 clonotypes in ibrutinib-treated CLL. Turning to the study itself: Each sample contained, on average, roughly 280,000 productive templates and 80,000 to 95,000 productive rearrangements. Overall study results and limits: The study found clonality rose at ibrutinib response, then fell toward baseline at progression.

On this clone itself: The target antigen is unknown.

Libraries were prepared by immunoSEQ multiplex PCR; TCRdb keeps only in-frame clonotypes and omits some of them. The sample has some 300,000 clones; more than 65% are singletons. Germline CDR1 and CDR2: KGHSH and LQKENI. Trimming left V 3 bases short and J 2 bases short, with 10 bases between. The CDR3 loop spans 14 amino acids. The TCR originated in a human donor with chronic lymphocytic leukemia. The V call is TRBV18, the J call TRBJ1-2; weak D call: TRBD1 (6 bases). Source: PBMCs, taken before ibrutinib treatment. The CDR3 nucleotides read TGTGCCAGCTCACCGGGGGGCGGAAACTATGGCTACACCTTC. Translating it yields CASSPGGGNYGYTF.